The 9 T cell receptor beta chains below were found in one sample sequenced in a study of cytomegalovirus exposure and HLA in healthy donors. Use of 60 Vbeta and 13 Jbeta primers characterized the PCR. Generated by immunoSEQ multiplex PCR, the TCRdb table keeps only in-frame clones and is missing some. The data show approximately 77,000 clones, about four fifths seen once. The sequenced material came from PBMCs. The receptors stem from a male donor in good health and CMV-seropositive.

The V gene is TRBV11-2, the J gene TRBJ2-1, with 9 bases that match TRBD2. The CDR3 is 16 residues long. Germline-derived CDR1 and CDR2 are SGHAT and FQNNGV. Losses at the gene ends were 5 bases for V and 6 bases for J; bases not matched to a gene: 11. This CDR3 is CASSPPLREGPNEQFF. Written as DNA, the CDR3 is TGTGCCAGCAGCCCCCCCCTGCGGGAGGGCCCCAATGAGCAGTTCTTC.

This clone was picked up one time. The chain recombines TRBV27 with TRBJ2-1; 10 nucleotides match TRBD2. Germline V gives CDR1 MNHEY, CDR2 SMNVEV (reference sequence). The length of the CDR3 is 16 residues. Trimming took 3 bases from V and 5 from J; bases not matched to a gene: 7. The CDR3, as DNA: TGTGCCAGCAGTTTCGCACTAGCGGGACTTAACAATGAGCAGTTCTTC. Its translation: CASSFALAGLNNEQFF.

The chain couples TRBV6-1 to TRBJ2-7; the D gene is possibly TRBD1 (6 bases). CDR3 length: 13 amino acids. Trimming left V 8 bases short and J 0 bases short, with 11 bases between. Germline assignment: CDR1 MNHNS and CDR2 SASEGT. The CDR3 spells CASYRESSYEQYF. The CDR3 coding sequence is TGTGCCAGCTACAGGGAGAGCTCCTACGAGCAGTACTTC.

The sample holds a few counts of this clone. The chain combines TRBV13 with TRBJ2-2; 13 bases agree with TRBD2. The CDR3 runs to 20 residues. Germline loops: CDR1 PRHDT, CDR2 FYEKMQ (reference sequence). The V segment lost 6 bases and the J segment 2 bases; nucleotides outside the gene matches: 15. CDR3 coding DNA: TGTGCCAGCAGGTCTACTGCCGGGACTAGCGGGAAAATTAACACCGGGGAGCTGTTTTTT. It codes for CASRSTAGTSGKINTGELFF.

CDR3 in amino acids: CASSPGTSGNEQFF. DNA for the CDR3: TGCGCCAGCAGCCCTGGGACTAGCGGGAACGAGCAGTTCTTC. The V call is TRBV10-1, the J call TRBJ2-1; 13 nucleotides align to TRBD2. This CDR3 is built from 14 residues. J was trimmed by 10 bases and V by 6 bases; bases with no gene match: 6. Germline V gene data show CDR1 as WNHNN and CDR2 as SYGVQD (reference sequence).

This rearrangement joins TRBV19 to TRBJ1-6, with 7 nucleotides matching TRBD1. The V and J ends lost 2 bases and 7 bases, in that order; junction bases with no gene match: 5. This CDR3 is built from 15 residues. Germline lookup yields CDR1 LNHDA and CDR2 SQIVND (reference sequence). CDR3 loop: CASSIRQGRNSPLHF. CDR3 nucleotide sequence: TGTGCCAGTAGTATACGACAGGGTAGGAATTCACCCCTCCACTTT.

The V gene is TRBV19, the J gene TRBJ1-3; D is undetermined. The CDR3 loop spans 15 amino acids. CDR1 is LNHDA, CDR2 SQIVND, per germline (reference sequence). Trimming cost V 3 bases and J 0 bases, with 9 bases left between them. The CDR3 sequence: CASSIDTSSGNTIYF. The CDR3 DNA follows: TGTGCCAGTAGTATTGACACAAGCTCTGGAAACACCATATATTTT.

The CDR3: CASSLAAGGNYGYTF. CDR3 in DNA: TGTGCCAGCAGCTTGGCGGCAGGGGGCAACTATGGCTACACCTTC. The chain carries TRBV5-5 and TRBJ1-2, with 8 bases fitting TRBD1. Germline-derived CDR1 and CDR2 are SGHKS and YYEKEE (reference sequence). The CDR3 loop spans 15 amino acids. V was pared by 0 bases and J by 2 bases, with 3 bases of the junction left unmatched.

This rearrangement joins TRBV6-5 to TRBJ1-4; no firm D call. Between the trimmed V and J ends, which lost 5 bases and 5 bases, there was a span of 6 bases. The germline V gene encodes CDR1 MNHEY and CDR2 SVGAGI. The CDR3 has 12 residues. CDR3 region: CASSRGNEKLFF. The CDR3, as DNA: TGTGCCAGCAGTAGAGGAAATGAAAAACTGTTTTTT.